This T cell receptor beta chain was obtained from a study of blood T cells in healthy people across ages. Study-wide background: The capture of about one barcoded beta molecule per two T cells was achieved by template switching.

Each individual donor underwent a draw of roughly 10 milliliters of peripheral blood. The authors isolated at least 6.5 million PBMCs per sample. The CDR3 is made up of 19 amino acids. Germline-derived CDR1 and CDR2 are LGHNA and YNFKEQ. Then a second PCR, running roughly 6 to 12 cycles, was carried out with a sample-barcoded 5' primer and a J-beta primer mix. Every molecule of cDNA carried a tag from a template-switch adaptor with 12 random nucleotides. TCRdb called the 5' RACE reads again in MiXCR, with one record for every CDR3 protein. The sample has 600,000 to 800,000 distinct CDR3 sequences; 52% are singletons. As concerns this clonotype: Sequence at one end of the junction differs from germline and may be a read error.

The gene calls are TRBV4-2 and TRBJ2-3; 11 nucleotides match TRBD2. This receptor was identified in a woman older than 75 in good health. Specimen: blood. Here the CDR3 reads CACSQESAGTSGNTDTQYF. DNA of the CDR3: TGTGCCTGCAGCCAAGAATCGGCGGGGACTAGCGGAAACACAGATACGCAGTATTTT.